The present TCR beta chain was sequenced within a study of blood T cell repertoires in COVID-19. About the study: Sources were T cells, B-cell-depleted T cells, or PBMCs; the material itself was cDNA or gDNA.

The V end was cut by 3 bases, the J end by 0 bases, with 7 bases between. Germline assignment: CDR1 MGHRA and CDR2 YSYEKL. The CDR3 extends over 14 amino acids. Source study methods: Cell counts per sample came from amplifying reference gene primers. The protocol was immunoSEQ multiplex PCR, while the TCRdb copy is restricted to in-frame clones and leaves out a portion. V, J and clone size were drawn from that table, and D and trimming were deduced from the DNA. The sample holds about 480,000 clones; more than 75% are singletons and the top ten take 1.8%. Donors in Cohort 3 who had recovered were those with two negative PCRs, healthcare professional clearance, or resolution of their symptoms.

This TCR was sampled from a woman between 40 and 50 years old who had recovered from COVID-19. The chain joins TRBV4-1 to TRBJ2-3; maybe TRBD2 (6 bases). The sequenced sample consisted of PBMCs or T cells enriched from blood (not recorded which). The CDR3 nucleotides are TGCGCCAGCAGCCACGGGACTAGCACAGATACGCAGTATTTT. Translated, it gives CASSHGTSTDTQYF.